This T cell receptor (beta chain) was observed in a study of metastatic and nonmetastatic thyroid tumors. CDR3 length: 14 residues. Germline-derived CDR1 and CDR2 are LGHDT and YNNKEL (reference sequence). V gave up 0 bases and J gave up 16 bases, with 19 bases separating them. This clone was counted ten times or more. Antigen unknown. General observations from the study: Significantly higher TCR beta diversity was reportedly seen in malignant thyroid tumors than benign nodules, in blood and tumor.

TCRdb redid the clone calls on the PCR reads using MiXCR. The table records 30,000 or so clones, roughly 7.1% of them present only once. Thyroid surgery took place with no prior treatment in any patient. The chain uses TRBV3-1 and TRBJ2-1; possibly TRBD2 for D (6 bases). Material for sequencing was blood. The source is a female donor with papillary thyroid cancer or a benign thyroid nodule (not recorded which). Some clones in this sample may be carry-over from other donors' samples. CDR3 sequence reads: CASSQDSRTGGEFF. The CDR3 DNA sequence: TGTGCCAGCAGCCAAGATAGTAGGACCGGAGGGGAATTCTTC.